This passage covers 13 T cell receptor beta chains from one sample sequenced in a study of CD4+ T cells in melanoma. Assay used: immunoSEQ multiplex PCR; TCRdb lists only in-frame clones, some missing. Altogether about 20,000 clones are present, about 77% being singletons, with the ten largest covering about 8.8%. The source of these receptors is a human donor with melanoma.

This chain uses TRBV10-2 with TRBJ2-7, with D perhaps given as TRBD1 or TRBD2 (5 bases each). This CDR3 is 10 amino acids long. Trimming took 8 bases from V and 6 from J, leaving 8 bases between them. Germline CDR1 reads WSHSY; CDR2 reads SAAADI. The CDR3 DNA reads TGCGCCAGCGCGAGGGGCGAGCAGTACTTC. The encoded protein is CASARGEQYF.

In DNA, the CDR3 is TGTGCCAGCCAGTACAGTTTAAACACTGAAGCTTTCTTT. This codes for CASQYSLNTEAFF. The rearrangement links TRBV28 to TRBJ1-1; D remains unclear. Germline CDR1 and CDR2: MDHEN and SYDVKM. Trimming cost V 8 bases and J 2 bases, with 12 bases left between them. This CDR3 has 13 amino acids.

This clone was counted only a few times. Other nucleotide sequences from this sample produce the same CDR3. The chain combines TRBV6-1 with TRBJ2-2; D may be TRBD1 (5 bases). This CDR3 is built from 14 residues. In germline, CDR1 is MNHNS, CDR2 SASEGT. V dropped 2 bases and J dropped 7 bases, with 11 bases sitting between them. CDR3 bases: TGTGCCAGCAGTGAAAGGCAAAGGGGCGGGGAGCTGTTTTTT. It translates to CASSERQRGGELFF.

This sequence joins TRBV29-1 and TRBJ2-2, with D uncertain. Germline V gene data show CDR1 as SQVTM and CDR2 as ANQGSEA. Trimming took off 5 bases at V and 5 bases at J, with 9 bases between the two ends. The CDR3 extends over 12 amino acids. CDR3 coding DNA: TGCAGCGTTTCGGATTGGACCGGGGAGCTGTTTTTT. Protein sequence: CSVSDWTGELFF.

This clone was counted only a few times. DNA of the CDR3: TGCGCCAGCACTACTAGCGGTTACACAGATACGCAGTATTTT. It translates to CASTTSGYTDTQYF. The gene calls are TRBV5-1 and TRBJ2-3; TRBD2 aligns across 8 bases. Germline V gene lookup returns CDR1 SGHRS and CDR2 YFSETQ. With V trimmed by 6 bases and J by 2 bases, 5 bases remained unmatched. The CDR3 is 14 amino acids.

J is TRBJ1-1 and V is TRBV7-9, with a possible D match to TRBD1 (6 bases). CDR3 length equals 14 residues. V was trimmed by 1 base and J by 4 bases, leaving 10 bases between them. Per the germline V gene, CDR1 is SEHNR and CDR2 is FQNEAQ (reference sequence). The CDR3 DNA reads as TGTGCCAGCAGCTTAGAGGGGGGGGGCACTGAAGCTTTCTTT. The encoded protein is CASSLEGGGTEAFF.

The rearrangement joins TRBV6-1 to TRBJ1-2; D not resolved. CDR3 length: 14 amino acids. Trimming pared 1 base from V and 3 bases from J, leaving 9 bases between. Germline V gene sequence: CDR1 MNHNS, CDR2 SASEGT. Here the CDR3 DNA reads TGTGCCAGCAGTGAAGGGTTGTTCGACTATGGCTACACCTTC. Amino acids: CASSEGLFDYGYTF.

J is TRBJ1-5 and V is TRBV6-5, with TRBD1 as a possible D gene (5 bases). This CDR3 comprises 13 residues. V dropped 6 bases and J dropped 4 bases, with 10 bases sitting between them. CDR1 and CDR2 (germline): MNHEY, SVGAGI. This chain's CDR3 is CASRGGRNQPQHF. CDR3 coding DNA: TGTGCCAGCAGGGGGGGAAGGAATCAGCCCCAGCATTTT.

V usage is TRBV5-1 and J usage is TRBJ2-3; 7 positions agree with TRBD2. Trimming removed 7 bases from V and 6 bases from J; junction bases left unmatched: 11. Germline CDR1 reads SGHRS; CDR2 reads YFSETQ. The CDR3 is 14 amino acids. The CDR3 DNA reads as TGCGCCAGCGATAGCGGGTATACTTCGGATACGCAGTATTTT. Amino acid sequence: CASDSGYTSDTQYF.

The V call is TRBV18, the J call TRBJ1-2, with D hard to call. Trimming pared 8 bases from V and 6 bases from J, leaving 22 bases between. CDR3 length: 15 amino acids. CDR1 is KGHSH and CDR2 is LQKENI in the germline V gene. The CDR3 DNA sequence: TGTGCCAGCGCCTCCCCTTGGGATATCGTCAATGGCTACACCTTC. Its translation: CASASPWDIVNGYTF.

This clone has just one count. The junction departs from germline at one end; a sequencing error may be responsible. Other nucleotide sequences from this sample produce the same CDR3. The gene calls are TRBV2 and TRBJ1-1; D is possibly TRBD1 (5 bases). The CDR3 has 12 amino acids. Germline lookup yields CDR1 SNHLY and CDR2 FYNNEI. This CDR3 reads CASSRDVWLAFF. The CDR3 DNA reads as TGTGCCAGCTCCAGGGACGTATGGTTGGCTTTCTTC. Full variable domain (outside the CDR3, taken from reference TRBV2 and TRBJ1-1): EPEVTQTPSHQVTQMGQEVILRCVPISNHLYFYWYRQILGQKVEFLVSFYNNEISEKSEIFDDQFSVERPDGSNFTLKIRSTKLEDSAMYFCASSRDVWLAFFGQGTRLTVV.

This chain uses TRBV7-8 with TRBJ1-1; D unclear. The CDR3 spans 15 residues. The germline gives CDR1 SGHVS, CDR2 FQNEAQ. The V end lost 2 bases, the J end lost 1 base, and 11 bases lay between the germline ends. For the CDR3, the DNA is TGTGCCAGCAGCTTATTGCACGGCGCGAACACTGAAGCTTTCTTT. Translating it yields CASSLLHGANTEAFF.

The gene calls are TRBV11-2 and TRBJ1-6, with TRBD1 as a possible D gene (5 bases). V lost 5 bases, J lost 9 bases, and 20 bases lay in between. The CDR3 is 16 residues long. Germline V gene lookup returns CDR1 SGHAT and CDR2 FQNNGV. The CDR3 DNA reads as TGTGCCAGCAGCCTAGGCGCGACAGTTACGGGTTCACCCCTCCACTTT. The encoded protein is CASSLGATVTGSPLHF.